This T cell receptor (beta chain) was sequenced during a study of blood T cells in healthy people across ages. The V and J ends lost 1 base and 6 bases respectively, with 10 bases between them. The CDR3 length is 14 residues. Germline V gene data show CDR1 as LGHDT and CDR2 as YNNKEL (reference sequence). It was with a sample-barcoded 5' primer and a J-beta primer mix that a second PCR of about 6 to 12 cycles was run. MiXCR, applied by TCRdb to the 5' RACE reads, yields one record per CDR3 protein. The repertoire consists of some 760,000 distinct CDR3 sequences, with around a quarter occurring once and the leading ten covering under 10%. This clonotype was detected a few times. These data also featured in a second study, about T cells of mothers and their children.

The clonotype comes from a boy younger than 18 in good health. Input material: blood. J is TRBJ1-5 and V is TRBV3-1; D unclear. CDR3 in DNA: TGTGCCAGCAGCCAAGGCGGGTCCGGTCAGCCCCAGCATTTT. As protein: CASSQGGSGQPQHF. Complete variable domain (other parts from reference TRBV3-1 and TRBJ1-5): DTAVSQTPKYLVTQMGNDKSIKCEQNLGHDTMYWYKQDSKKFLKIMFSYNNKELIINETVPNRFSPKSPDKAHLNLHINSLELGDSAVYFCASSQGGSGQPQHFGDGTRLSIL.